This T cell receptor (beta chain) appears in the sequencing data of a study of T cell responses to AZD1222 COVID-19 vaccine. Study-wide results and limits: No repertoire was sampled before or during the peak T cell response, only after it. Only a handful of AZD1222 recipients were seropositive at baseline.

The V end lost 5 bases, the J end lost 2 bases, and 4 bases lay between the germline ends. The CDR3 consists of 11 residues. This clone was seen more than once but under ten times. What it binds is unknown. The same CDR3 arises from other DNA sequences in this sample as well. The table came from immunoSEQ multiplex PCR; TCRdb's copy has only in-frame clones and leaves some out. The data show just under 75,000 clones, around 81% seen once. This TCR was sampled from an adult who received the AZD1222 COVID-19 vaccine. This chain uses TRBV12-3 or TRBV12-4 with TRBJ2-7; D remains unclear. This specimen consisted of peripheral blood, obtained 28 days after the second AZD1222 dose. The CDR3 region has the DNA TGTGCCAGCAGTCTCACCTACGAGCAGTACTTC. Translating gives CASSLTYEQYF.